This TCR beta chain emerged from a study of shared clonotypes between healthy human individuals. Genomic DNA belonging to each subset was distributed in equal measure over several immunoSEQ plates. Measured with immunoSEQ multiplex PCR; TCRdb has only the in-frame clones, and not every one. This sample has 450,000 to 700,000 clones; nearly 97% occur once, and the top ten carry less than 0.13%. As regards this clone: Antigen specificity is unknown.

V was trimmed by 1 base and J by 0 bases, leaving 15 bases between them. Germline CDR1 and CDR2: SGHTA and FQGNSA. This CDR3 contains 18 residues. Study results and caveats: With a handful of donors compared, roughly 5% of naive CD4 clonotypes were shared.

The naive CD8 population came from CD45RO-negative cells selected for CCR7, without terminally differentiated effector memory CD45RA+ cells. The rearrangement links TRBV7-2 to TRBJ1-4; D unclear. This clonotype was sampled from a woman in her 30s in good health. Input material: naive CD8+ T cells sorted from blood. The CDR3 nucleotides read TGTGCCAGCAGCTTAGATCAGGAGATGGCCGCAACTAATGAAAAACTGTTTTTT. Translation: CASSLDQEMAATNEKLFF.